This is a list of T cell receptor beta chains from one sample in a study of tumor-infiltrating lymphocytes in primary liver carcinoma. TCRdb called the multiplex PCR reads again in MiXCR, with one record for every CDR3 protein. Here the sample spans some 43,000 distinct CDR3 sequences, less than 85% being singletons. Specimen: liver tumor tissue from sampling region 5. The receptors originated from a man between 35 and 55 years old with primary liver carcinoma and hepatitis B virus infection. CDR3s include the opening cysteine and the closing phenylalanine or tryptophan. D genes are given only for firm matches. The size entry is marked missing in some rows and otherwise reads once, few, many or a size class.

>-|-|TRBJ2-1|TRBV29-1
CSVEFSPYNEQFF
TGCAGCGTTGAATTCAGCCCCTACAATGAGCAGTTCTTC
>-|-|TRBJ2-3|TRBV6-1
CASRREDTLYF
TGTGCCAGCAGGCGGGAAGATACGCTGTATTTC
>many|-|TRBJ2-7|TRBV4-1
CASSLQAGRYEQYF
TGCGCCAGCAGCCTCCAGGCAGGGCGCTACGAGCAGTACTTC
>many|TRBD1|TRBJ2-2|TRBV6-5
CASRPSGGTGELFF
TGTGCCAGCAGACCGTCAGGGGGCACCGGGGAGCTGTTTTTT
>once|-|TRBJ2-5|TRBV12-3/TRBV12-4
CACSLLSQETQYF
TGTGCCTGCAGTTTGCTATCACAAGAGACCCAGTACTTC
>many|TRBD2|TRBJ2-5|TRBV5-1
CASSLGLAGGWQETQYF
TGCGCCAGCAGCTTGGGACTAGCGGGAGGTTGGCAAGAGACCCAGTACTTC
>-|-|TRBJ2-1|TRBV29-1
CSVEKFAEQFF
TGCAGCGTTGAGAAGTTCGCCGAGCAGTTCTTC
>-|-|TRBJ1-1|TRBV28
CASTTGGGREAFF
TGTGCCAGCACCACGGGGGGGGGTCGGGAAGCTTTCTTT
>-|-|TRBJ2-7|TRBV6-5
CASSPWTGDRTYEQYF
TGTGCCAGCAGTCCATGGACGGGGGACCGCACCTACGAACAGTACTTC
>many|-|TRBJ1-3|TRBV12-3/TRBV12-4
CASSFGGGGGNTIYF
TGTGCCAGCAGTTTTGGTGGGGGAGGTGGAAACACCATATATTTT
>once|-|TRBJ2-3|TRBV29-1
CSVELRGMVVADTQYF
TGCAGCGTTGAACTCCGGGGCATGGTAGTTGCAGATACGCAGTATTTT
>-|-|TRBJ2-7|TRBV4-2
CASSPDTHKQYF
TGTGCCAGCAGCCCGGACACCCACAAACAGTACTTC
>-|TRBD2|TRBJ2-1|TRBV7-9
CASSPGRAGVWDKQFF
TGTGCCAGTAGCCCGGGCAGGGCGGGAGTCTGGGATAAGCAGTTCTTC
>few|-|TRBJ1-1|TRBV12-3/TRBV12-4
CASSPQQSSTEAFF
TGTGCCAGCAGTCCCCAACAGAGTAGTACTGAAGCTTTCTTT
>-|-|TRBJ2-7|TRBV12-3/TRBV12-4
CASSQFPGLAQSYEQYF
TGTGCCAGCAGCCAGTTCCCAGGATTAGCGCAAAGCTACGAGCAGTACTTC
>-|-|TRBJ2-3|TRBV11-2
CPSSPPISGSTDTQYF
TGTCCCAGCAGCCCCCCGATTAGCGGCAGCACAGATACGCAGTATTTC
>few|TRBD2|TRBJ2-3|TRBV30
CAWSTGLEDTQYF
TGTGCCTGGAGTACGGGACTAGAAGATACGCAGTATTTT
>many|TRBD2|TRBJ2-5|TRBV10-1
CASSEGLAGEQETQYF
TGCGCCAGCAGTGAGGGACTAGCGGGAGAACAAGAGACCCAGTACTTC
>many|-|TRBJ1-1|TRBV30
CAGGRMNTEAFF
TGTGCGGGGGGCAGGATGAACACTGAAGCTTTCTTT
>-|TRBD2|TRBJ2-3|TRBV5-1
CASSWGLADTDTQYF
TGCGCCAGCAGCTGGGGACTAGCGGACACAGATACGCAGTATTTT
>-|-|TRBJ2-1|TRBV5-6
CAGSSLDSPSSYNEQFF
TGTGCCGGCAGCTCACTGGACAGCCCCAGCTCCTACAATGAGCAGTTCTTC
>many|TRBD1|TRBJ1-1|TRBV6-4
CASRRPGTGGEAFF
TGTGCCAGCAGGCGTCCCGGGACAGGGGGAGAGGCTTTCTTT
>medium-sized|-|TRBJ2-3|TRBV11-2
CASSVQPGAATDTQYF
TGTGCCAGCAGCGTCCAGCCGGGGGCAGCCACAGATACGCAGTATTTT
>-|-|TRBJ1-1|TRBV6-5
CASSPYSGLNTEAFF
TGTGCCAGCAGTCCGTACAGTGGTCTGAACACTGAAGCTTTCTTT
>-|-|TRBJ2-6|TRBV6-5
CTNSLWTEMKAGANVLTF
TGTACCAACAGTCTTTGGACAGAGATGAAAGCTGGGGCCAACGTCCTGACTTTC
>-|-|TRBJ1-2|TRBV11-2
CASSLEGYYGYIF
TGTGCCAGCAGCTTAGAGGGGTACTACGGCTACATCTTC
>-|TRBD2|TRBJ2-7|TRBV4-2
CTTTGLAGVYKSYEQNF
TGTACCACTACTGGACTAGCGGGAGTTTATAAGTCCTATGAGCAGAACTTC
>-|-|TRBJ1-2|TRBV28
CASSSPTHFYGCTF
TGTGCCAGCAGTTCGCCAACTCACTTCTATGGCTGCACCTTC
>-|TRBD1|TRBJ1-1|TRBV6-5
CASINTGTVNTEAFF
TGTGCCAGCATAAACACCGGGACAGTGAACACTGAAGCTTTCTTT
>-|TRBD1|TRBJ2-1|TRBV29-1
CSTLRGTGNNEQFF
TGCAGTACTCTGAGGGGGACAGGGAACAATGAGCAGTTCTTC
>-|-|TRBJ2-7|TRBV7-9
CASSLAAGQALCELYF
TGTGCCAGCAGCTTAGCGGCGGGCCAGGCCTTGTGCGAGCTGTACTTC
>-|-|TRBJ2-2|TRBV11-3
CANSLHGELFF
TGTGCCAACAGCTTACATGGGGAGCTGTTTTTT
>-|TRBD1|TRBJ1-5|TRBV6-2/TRBV6-3
CASSYCTGGNQPQHF
TGTGCCAGCAGTTACTGCACAGGGGGCAATCAGCCCCAGCATTTT
>-|-|TRBJ1-6|TRBV6-5
CASNWGRGTTNSPLHF
TGTGCCAGCAATTGGGGTAGGGGGACCACTAATTCACCCCTCCACTTT
>-|-|TRBJ2-7|TRBV19
CATSPRGEEYF
TGTGCCACCTCTCCCCGGGGTGAGGAGTACTTC
>-|-|TRBJ1-5|TRBV19
CASTMDSHSNQPQHF
TGTGCCAGTACTATGGACAGCCATAGCAATCAGCCCCAGCATTTT
>once|TRBD2|TRBJ2-3|TRBV6-1
CASSQLAGLTTNTQYF
TGTGCCAGCAGTCAATTAGCGGGTTTAACCACAAATACACAGTATTTC
>-|TRBD2|TRBJ2-7|TRBV12-3/TRBV12-4
CASKPGLADSYYEQYF
TGTGCCAGCAAACCGGGACTAGCGGACAGCTACTACGAGCAGTACTTC
>many|-|TRBJ2-3|TRBV4-1
CASSQDQLADTQYF
TGCGCCAGCAGCCAAGACCAATTGGCAGATACGCAGTATTTT
>-|TRBD2|TRBJ2-3|TRBV10-3
CAIAGGGGDTHYF
TGTGCCATCGCGGGAGGCGGGGGGGATACGCACTATTTT
>-|-|TRBJ2-6|TRBV21-1
CVSRPERDRNFSGANVLTF
TGTGTCAGCAGACCTGAACGGGACAGGAACTTCTCTGGGGCCAACGTCCTAACTTTC
>-|-|TRBJ2-1|TRBV12-3/TRBV12-4
CTSSLKARGSSYNEQFF
TGTACCAGCAGTTTAAAGGCTAGAGGGAGCTCCTACAATGAGCAGTTCTTC
>-|-|TRBJ1-1|TRBV14
CANSQFIFNMNTEAFF
TGTGCCAACAGCCAGTTCATATTTAACATGAACACTGAAGCTTTCTTT
>few|-|TRBJ2-3|TRBV20-1
CSARWRDTQYF
TGCAGTGCTAGGTGGAGGGATACGCAGTATTTT
>-|-|TRBJ1-1|TRBV12-3/TRBV12-4
CASSYRRDTETFF
TGTGCCAGCAGTTATAGAAGGGACACTGAAACTTTCTTT
>-|TRBD1|TRBJ1-5|TRBV13
CASSLGDRNQPQHF
TGCGCCAGCAGCTTAGGGGACAGGAATCAGCCCCAGCATTTT
>-|TRBD2|TRBJ2-1|TRBV28
CASSLMTSGTDERFF
TGTGCCAGCAGTTTAATGACTAGCGGGACGGATGAGCGGTTCTTC
>-|-|TRBJ1-2|TRBV11-2
CTSRERDTIYGYTF
TGTACCAGCAGAGAGAGGGACACCATCTATGGCTATACCTTC
>-|-|TRBJ2-3|TRBV7-3
CASSSGTRVSTDTQYF
TGTGCCAGCAGCTCCGGGACAAGGGTATCCACAGATACGCAGTATTTT
>-|-|TRBJ2-6|TRBV28
CASSLRGGANVLTF
TGTGCCAGCAGTTTGAGAGGTGGGGCCAACGTCCTGACTTTC
>few|-|TRBJ1-2|TRBV29-1
CSVGTDTYGYTF
TGCAGCGTTGGGACGGACACTTATGGCTACACCTTC
>-|-|TRBJ2-5|TRBV28
CVSSSHLQIQETQYF
TGTGTCAGCAGTTCTCACCTACAGATCCAAGAGACCCAGTACTTC
>few|-|TRBJ1-2|TRBV2
CASSEGRGDYTF
TGTGCCAGCAGTGAAGGGCGGGGTGACTACACCTTC
>-|-|TRBJ1-4|TRBV12-3/TRBV12-4
CASSRGGPATSEKLFF
TGTGCGAGCAGCCGAGGTGGACCGGCGACTAGTGAAAAACTGTTTTTT
>many|-|TRBJ1-1|TRBV28
CASSFLMLPWGANTEAFF
TGTGCCAGCAGTTTCCTTATGCTCCCGTGGGGGGCAAACACTGAAGCTTTCTTT
>-|TRBD2|TRBJ2-5|TRBV11-2
CASGSRGLAGAPGGTQYF
TGTGCCAGCGGCTCCCGGGGACTAGCGGGAGCCCCTGGAGGGACCCAGTACTTC
>once|-|TRBJ2-7|TRBV11-2
CASSLTDTALEQYF
TGTGCCAGCAGCTTAACTGACACTGCCTTAGAGCAATACTTC
>-|-|TRBJ2-7|TRBV11-2
CATNLGGTLSYEQYF
TGTGCCACCAACCTCGGCGGGACTCTATCCTACGAGCAGTACTTC
>-|-|TRBJ2-2|TRBV6-1
CASSLTEYSPNTGELFF
TGCGCCAGCAGTTTAACAGAGTACTCGCCCAACACCGGGGAGCTGTTTTTT